This TCR beta chain was sequenced for a study of shared clonotypes between healthy human individuals. Germline V CDR1 and CDR2: SGHAT, FQNNGV. The V end lost 2 bases, the J end lost 6 bases, and 14 bases lay between the germline ends. CDR3 length equals 15 residues. Sequencing was performed with immunoSEQ multiplex PCR; in TCRdb, only in-frame clones are kept and a portion is missing. The sample records about 500,000 clones, over 60% being singletons. Sample: PBMCs. The chain combines TRBV11-2 with TRBJ2-1, with D possibly matching TRBD1 (5 bases). The receptor was isolated from a woman aged 40 to 50 in good health. Some clones in this sample may be carry-over from other donors' samples. As DNA, the CDR3 is TGTGCCAGCAGCTTAAGCGCAGGGAATGCCAATGAGCAGTTCTTC. Translating it yields CASSLSAGNANEQFF.